The T cell receptor beta chain described here comes from a study of response to subunit inactivated influenza vaccine. Broader study findings: The authors offered the suggestion that each seasonal influenza vaccination recruits few new T cells.

TCRdb recomputed calls from the RT-PCR reads with MiXCR, one row per CDR3 protein. The table records a few hundred thousand distinct CDR3 sequences, about 14% of them present only once. On this clonotype itself: Its antigen is not known.

This CDR3 spans 15 amino acids. CDR1 and CDR2 from the germline V gene are ENHRY and SYGVKD. V was pared by 4 bases and J by 3 bases, with 5 bases of the junction left unmatched. The sequence derives from a man aged 50 or older who received an inactivated influenza vaccine. This chain uses TRBV10-3 with TRBJ2-3, with TRBD1 identical over 9 bases. The input for sequencing was PBMCs from blood, taken 11 to 12 days after vaccination. CDR3 bases: TGTGCCATCAGTGTCGCGGACAGGGGTACAGATACGCAGTATTTT. It codes for CAISVADRGTDTQYF.